This T cell receptor (beta chain) was recorded in a study of long-term antiretroviral therapy in people with HIV. The United States was where all participants with HIV were treated. The content of samples before DNA extraction was about 1-11 million cryopreserved PBMC. This clone was found a few times. The authors ran the immunoSEQ assay, v3.0, at survey level. The assay was immunoSEQ multiplex PCR, and TCRdb's table has in-frame clones only and misses some. The sample has roughly 25,000 clones; roughly four fifths are singletons. The CDR3 length is 16 residues. Germline CDR1 is SGHTA and CDR2 is FQGNSA. The V and J ends lost 4 bases and 7 bases, in that order; junction bases with no gene match: 13.

This clonotype was obtained from a man over 45 with HIV. The rearrangement uses TRBV7-2 and TRBJ2-7; TRBD2 aligns across 10 bases. The sequencing used unsorted PBMCs, collected 0.4 years after starting antiretroviral therapy. The CDR3 nucleotides read TGTGCCAGCAGCTCCTATAGCGGGGGGAGGATTGGAGAGCAGTACTTC. This encodes CASSSYSGGRIGEQYF.